This T cell receptor beta chain comes out of a study of blood T cell repertoires in COVID-19. Across the study: The samples span acute and convalescent COVID-19 from the United States, Italy and Spain. T cells, B-cell-depleted T cells, or PBMCs provided the cDNA or gDNA that served as material.

Study processing details: Nucleated cell counts were estimated from reference gene primer amplification. Clones were read by immunoSEQ multiplex PCR, and TCRdb kept only the in-frame ones, dropping some. V, J and clone size were drawn from that table, and D and trimming were deduced from the DNA. The sample has around 200,000 clones; around four fifths are singletons. V was trimmed by 5 bases and J by 1 base, leaving 12 bases between them. Germline CDR1 PRHDT, CDR2 FYEKMQ (reference sequence). The CDR3 contains 15 residues. This receptor was obtained from a woman between 45 and 65 years old with acute or convalescent COVID-19. The sequenced sample consisted of peripheral blood. The J gene is TRBJ2-4, the V gene TRBV13, with a weak D call TRBD1 (6 bases). As DNA, the CDR3 is TGTGCCAGCAGCCTACAGGGTTTCGCCAAAAACATTCAGTACTTC. It yields the protein CASSLQGFAKNIQYF.